This entry concerns a single TCR beta chain. Its antigen remains unknown. Sequenced by immunoSEQ multiplex PCR; TCRdb stores in-frame clones only, minus some. The top ten clones hold roughly 4.7% of a sample with over 120,000 clones, about 80% of them seen once. This entry comes from a study of cytotoxic CD8 clonotypes in ibrutinib-treated CLL. Study context: Median treatment time before response sampling was 12 months, range 6 to 36.

CDR3 length: 14 residues. Unmatched junction bases numbered 10, after V lost 5 bases and J lost 6 bases. Germline values: CDR1 SGHTA, CDR2 FQGNSA. The study's findings and limits: Sustained-remission patients were sampled at one set of times and progressing patients at different ones. Patients showed higher baseline clonality than age-matched healthy donors, and it tracked circulating CD8+ T-cell counts.

This receptor was obtained from a human donor with chronic lymphocytic leukemia. V and J are TRBV7-2 and TRBJ2-7; 7 bases match TRBD1. The sample was PBMCs, taken after 24 months of ibrutinib treatment. DNA for the CDR3: TGTGCCAGCAGCGCCGAACAGGGGTGGGGCGAGCAGTACTTC. Its protein product is CASSAEQGWGEQYF. Full variable domain (missing parts from reference TRBV7-2 and TRBJ2-7): GAGVSQSPSNKVTEKGKDVELRCDPISGHTALYWYRQSLGQGLEFLIYFQGNSAPDKSGLPSDRFSAERTGGSVSTLTIQRTQQEDSAVYLCASSAEQGWGEQYFGPGTRLTVT.